The clone carrying this T cell receptor beta chain was counted ten times or more. The antigen is undetermined. This specimen belongs to a study of T cells in Graves' hyperthyroidism and ophthalmopathy. Broader study findings: Ophthalmopathy, as predicted by the model, came a median roughly 6.5 months after the prediction.

CDR1 is DFQATT, CDR2 SNEGSKA, per germline (reference sequence). The ends lost 5 bases at V and 3 bases at J; junction bases unmatched: 12. The CDR3 sequence is 16 residues long. Patients were excluded for uncontrolled infection, other autoimmune disease, pregnancy or lactation. The diagnoses drew upon clinical symptoms, serum thyroxine and TRAb, thyroid ultrasound and orbital computed tomography. RNA transcripts served as the template for amplifying TCR beta CDR3 regions. The HTBI primer set drove a first-round RT-PCR of the TCR CDR3. TCRdb analysed the multiplex PCR reads with MiXCR anew, one entry per CDR3 protein. The profile shows 500,000 or so distinct CDR3 sequences, 17% of them singletons.

Sequencing was done on a sample of blood. The chain recombines TRBV20-1 with TRBJ1-1; 10 positions agree with TRBD1. The TCR comes from a woman aged 18-29 years with Graves' ophthalmopathy. The CDR3 nucleotides read TGCAGTGCTCCCGACCCCCGGACAGGGGGGGACACTGAAGCTTTCTTT. The encoded protein is CSAPDPRTGGDTEAFF.